Given below is one T cell receptor (beta chain) in context. Its specificity is unknown. The CDR3 sequence is 12 residues long. CDR1 and CDR2 from the germline V gene are SGHNT and YENEEA. Between the trimmed V and J ends, which lost 4 bases and 1 base, there was a span of 4 bases. This sample stems from a study of metastatic and nonmetastatic thyroid tumors. Study at large: Thyroid patients, malignant and benign, had repertoires compared across blood and tumor or nodule tissue. Notes on the study in general: When malignant thyroid tumors were compared with benign nodules, TCR beta diversity was reportedly significantly higher in the malignant tumors. This held in both blood and tumor samples.

Authors' processing steps: What underpinned the distant-metastasis classifier for papillary thyroid cancer was the set of CDR3 differences across clinicopathological groups. TCRdb reanalyzed the PCR reads with MiXCR. Clone size and V and J calls follow TCRdb, not the original study. Of more than 7,000 clones listed, approximately 27% are singletons. Every patient was untreated before thyroid surgery. The receptor comes from a female donor with papillary thyroid cancer or a benign thyroid nodule (not recorded which). Some clones in this sample may be carry-over from other donors' samples. Sequencing was performed on adjacent normal tissue. The V gene is TRBV11-3, the J gene TRBJ1-1; D remains ambiguous. CDR3 sequence: CASSYRNTEAFF. In DNA form, the CDR3 reads TGTGCCAGCAGCTATAGGAACACTGAAGCTTTCTTT. The full variable domain, its missing parts supplied by reference TRBV11-3 and TRBJ1-1, is EAGVVQSPRYKIIEKKQPVAFWCNPISGHNTLYWYLQNLGQGPELLIRYENEEAVDDSQLPKDRFSAERLKGVDSTLKIQPAELGDSAVYLCASSYRNTEAFFGQGTRLTVV.